Listed below are T cell receptor beta chains from one sample, sequenced in a study of shared clonotypes between healthy human individuals. The method was immunoSEQ multiplex PCR; TCRdb's version includes in-frame clones alone and lacks a portion of them. This table has fewer than 1.4 million clones, around 82% appearing once. Material: memory CD4+ T cells from PBMCs. The origin of the receptors is a man aged 18 to 30 in good health. Some clones in this sample may be carry-over from other donors' samples. Each CDR3 is given with its conserved first and last residue. Each record gives: clone size, D gene, J gene, V gene, CDR3 DNA, CDR3 protein. The D gene is left open where the match is weak. Size values are once, few and many counts, or a class for expanded clones, and some rows have none.

size: NA
D: TRBD2
J: TRBJ2-1
V: TRBV28
DNA: TGTGCCAGCAGGAAAAGCGGGAATCACTACAATGAGCAGTTCTTC
CDR3: CASRKSGNHYNEQFF

size: once
D: NA
J: TRBJ2-2
V: TRBV28
DNA: TGTGCCACACTGACCCGACTGAACACCGGGGAGCTGTTTTTT
CDR3: CATLTRLNTGELFF

size: NA
D: NA
J: TRBJ1-1
V: TRBV7-3
DNA: TGTGCCAGCAGCAGTTCCCGACAGATGAACACTGAAGCTTTCTTT
CDR3: CASSSSRQMNTEAFF

size: few
D: TRBD1
J: TRBJ1-2
V: TRBV6-5
DNA: TGTGCCAGCAGTGGACAGGGGGCTAACTATGGCTACACCTTC
CDR3: CASSGQGANYGYTF

size: NA
D: NA
J: TRBJ1-5
V: TRBV5-1
DNA: TGCGCCAGCAGCCCGGACAGAATGAATCAGCCCCAGCATTTT
CDR3: CASSPDRMNQPQHF

size: NA
D: TRBD1
J: TRBJ2-7
V: TRBV5-1
DNA: TGCGCCAGCAGCCCTCGCCGGGACAGGGGGCCTGGGGGCTCCTACGAGCAGTACTTC
CDR3: CASSPRRDRGPGGSYEQYF

size: NA
D: TRBD2
J: TRBJ2-1
V: TRBV5-1
DNA: TGCGCCAGCAGCTACCTAGCGGGAGCTATCAATGAGCAGTTCTTC
CDR3: CASSYLAGAINEQFF

size: NA
D: NA
J: TRBJ1-2
V: TRBV2
DNA: TGTGCCAGCAGCTCGGGGCCCAGTGGCTACACCTTC
CDR3: CASSSGPSGYTF

size: NA
D: TRBD1
J: TRBJ1-2
V: TRBV15
DNA: TGTGCCACCAGCGGACGAGGGGGCGCCTATGGCTACACCTTC
CDR3: CATSGRGGAYGYTF

size: NA
D: NA
J: TRBJ1-5
V: TRBV28
DNA: TGTGCCAGCAGACCCCCAGGGGACAATCAGCCCCAGCATTTT
CDR3: CASRPPGDNQPQHF

size: NA
D: NA
J: TRBJ2-2
V: TRBV5-6
DNA: TGTGCCAGCAGCCCTTACAGATCCGGGGAGCTGTTTTTT
CDR3: CASSPYRSGELFF

size: NA
D: TRBD2
J: TRBJ2-3
V: TRBV7-3
DNA: TGTGCCAGCAGCTCCTTCTCGGGAGGGAGCACAGATACGCAGTATTTT
CDR3: CASSSFSGGSTDTQYF

size: NA
D: NA
J: TRBJ1-2
V: TRBV10-3
DNA: TGTGCCATCAGTGAGTCGGGGGTTAACTATGGCTACACCTTC
CDR3: CAISESGVNYGYTF

size: NA
D: NA
J: TRBJ2-5
V: TRBV10-3
DNA: TGTGCCATCAGTATGGGGGACGAGACCCAGTACTTC
CDR3: CAISMGDETQYF

size: NA
D: NA
J: TRBJ1-4
V: TRBV19
DNA: TGTGCCAGTAGTATTGGCGGGGCTTCGCAGGAAAAACTGTTTTTT
CDR3: CASSIGGASQEKLFF

size: NA
D: NA
J: TRBJ2-3
V: TRBV5-4
DNA: TGTGCCAGCAGCTTGTGGTGGGCGGGACGCACAGATACGCAGTATTTT
CDR3: CASSLWWAGRTDTQYF

size: NA
D: NA
J: TRBJ1-1
V: TRBV5-4
DNA: TGTGCCAGCAGCTTGGGGCGGGTGAACACTGAAGCTTTCTTT
CDR3: CASSLGRVNTEAFF

size: NA
D: NA
J: TRBJ2-3
V: TRBV9
DNA: TGTGCCAGCAGCGTAGCGGGGTCCTCGGAGGATACGCAGTATTTT
CDR3: CASSVAGSSEDTQYF

size: NA
D: NA
J: TRBJ1-2
V: TRBV27
DNA: TGTGCCAGCAGTTGGGAAGGGAACTATGGCTACACCTTC
CDR3: CASSWEGNYGYTF

size: once
D: TRBD1
J: TRBJ2-7
V: TRBV10-3
DNA: TGTGCCATCAGTGAGGTGACAGGGAACGAGCAGTACTTC
CDR3: CAISEVTGNEQYF

size: NA
D: TRBD1
J: TRBJ1-5
V: TRBV7-9
DNA: TGTGCCAGCAGCTTAGGCCGGACAGGGGTCGACAATCAGCCCCAGCATTTT
CDR3: CASSLGRTGVDNQPQHF

size: NA
D: NA
J: TRBJ2-5
V: TRBV30
DNA: TGTGCCTGGAGTGCTAAATTTGGGACCCAGTACTTC
CDR3: CAWSAKFGTQYF

size: NA
D: NA
J: TRBJ2-6
V: TRBV27
DNA: TGTGCCAGCAGCTTGAGGACGGGACCCACTGGGGCCAACGTCCTGACTTTC
CDR3: CASSLRTGPTGANVLTF

size: NA
D: TRBD2
J: TRBJ2-7
V: TRBV27
DNA: TGTGCCAGCAGTTCTGGGACTAGCGGGAGATTCCACGAGCAGTACTTC
CDR3: CASSSGTSGRFHEQYF

size: NA
D: TRBD1
J: TRBJ2-7
V: TRBV5-1
DNA: TGCGCCAGCAGCCTGGGACAGGCCCAGTACTTC
CDR3: CASSLGQAQYF

size: many
D: TRBD2
J: TRBJ2-1
V: TRBV7-6
DNA: TGTGCCAGCAGCTTCCTTAGCGGGAGTCCGGGGAGTGAGCAGTTCTTC
CDR3: CASSFLSGSPGSEQFF

size: NA
D: NA
J: TRBJ2-2
V: TRBV15
DNA: TGTGCCACCAGCAGAGTCTTAGGCGTTTACGGGGAGCTGTTTTTT
CDR3: CATSRVLGVYGELFF

size: few
D: NA
J: TRBJ1-2
V: TRBV6-5
DNA: TGTGCCAGCACAAACACAGGGATGAGTGGCTACACCTTC
CDR3: CASTNTGMSGYTF

size: NA
D: NA
J: TRBJ1-2
V: TRBV4-1
DNA: TGCGCCAGCAGCCAAGGGTGGACCGGAGTCGATGGCTACACCTTC
CDR3: CASSQGWTGVDGYTF

size: NA
D: NA
J: TRBJ2-7
V: TRBV4-2
DNA: TGTGCCAGCAGCCGGGCTGGGCAGGGTGGAGCCCAGCAGTACTTC
CDR3: CASSRAGQGGAQQYF

size: NA
D: NA
J: TRBJ1-5
V: TRBV29-1
DNA: TGCAGCGTCACGGGCCTTCTAGGGCAGAATCAGCCCCAGCATTTT
CDR3: CSVTGLLGQNQPQHF

size: NA
D: TRBD1
J: TRBJ2-2
V: TRBV15
DNA: TGTGCCACCAGCAGAGATCGGGGGACAGGGTTCCCCGGGGAGCTGTTTTTT
CDR3: CATSRDRGTGFPGELFF

size: NA
D: TRBD2
J: TRBJ2-1
V: TRBV7-3
DNA: TGTGCCAGCAGCTTTTCGTCTAGCGGCTCGGATGAGCAGTTCTTC
CDR3: CASSFSSSGSDEQFF

size: NA
D: NA
J: TRBJ2-2
V: TRBV21-1
DNA: TGTGCCAGCAGCAATAATGGGACAGGGGGCCTTTTTCCTCAAAGCGGGAGGTACACCGGGGAGCTGTTTTTT
CDR3: CASSNNGTGGLFPQSGRYTGELFF

size: once
D: NA
J: TRBJ2-7
V: TRBV6-5
DNA: TGTGCCAGCAGTGTGCGCCGGGACCCAACCTACGAGCAGTACTTC
CDR3: CASSVRRDPTYEQYF

size: NA
D: NA
J: TRBJ2-7
V: TRBV9
DNA: TGTGCCAGCAGCGTAGTTCCGACTCCTGTCTACGAGCAGTACTTC
CDR3: CASSVVPTPVYEQYF

size: few
D: NA
J: TRBJ2-7
V: TRBV5-8
DNA: TGTGCCAGCAGCCCGCGTTTCGGACGCTACGAGCAGTACTTC
CDR3: CASSPRFGRYEQYF

size: NA
D: NA
J: TRBJ2-7
V: TRBV6-5
DNA: TGTGCCAGCAGTCCTAACGAGCAGACCGGGTATCGGTACTTC
CDR3: CASSPNEQTGYRYF

size: NA
D: NA
J: TRBJ1-1
V: TRBV7-9
DNA: TGTGCCAGCAGCTTATTCATAGGACTTAACACTGAAGCTTTCTTT
CDR3: CASSLFIGLNTEAFF

size: NA
D: NA
J: TRBJ1-1
V: TRBV18
DNA: TGTGCCAGCTCACCATCAGGGGTTACTGAAGCTTTCTTT
CDR3: CASSPSGVTEAFF